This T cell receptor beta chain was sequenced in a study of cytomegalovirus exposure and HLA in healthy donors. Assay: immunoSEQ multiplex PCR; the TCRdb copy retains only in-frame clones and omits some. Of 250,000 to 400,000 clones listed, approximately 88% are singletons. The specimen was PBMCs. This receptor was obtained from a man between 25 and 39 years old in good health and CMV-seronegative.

The CDR3 loop is CASSLRQGGSPLHF. The CDR3 region has the DNA TGTGCCAGCAGCTTAAGACAGGGAGGTTCACCCCTCCACTTT. The genes are TRBV7-9 and TRBJ1-6, with 7 bases lining up with TRBD1. With 2 bases clipped from V and 9 bases from J, the junction kept 4 bases outside the gene matches. The CDR3 runs to 14 residues. The germline V gene encodes CDR1 SEHNR and CDR2 FQNEAQ (reference sequence).